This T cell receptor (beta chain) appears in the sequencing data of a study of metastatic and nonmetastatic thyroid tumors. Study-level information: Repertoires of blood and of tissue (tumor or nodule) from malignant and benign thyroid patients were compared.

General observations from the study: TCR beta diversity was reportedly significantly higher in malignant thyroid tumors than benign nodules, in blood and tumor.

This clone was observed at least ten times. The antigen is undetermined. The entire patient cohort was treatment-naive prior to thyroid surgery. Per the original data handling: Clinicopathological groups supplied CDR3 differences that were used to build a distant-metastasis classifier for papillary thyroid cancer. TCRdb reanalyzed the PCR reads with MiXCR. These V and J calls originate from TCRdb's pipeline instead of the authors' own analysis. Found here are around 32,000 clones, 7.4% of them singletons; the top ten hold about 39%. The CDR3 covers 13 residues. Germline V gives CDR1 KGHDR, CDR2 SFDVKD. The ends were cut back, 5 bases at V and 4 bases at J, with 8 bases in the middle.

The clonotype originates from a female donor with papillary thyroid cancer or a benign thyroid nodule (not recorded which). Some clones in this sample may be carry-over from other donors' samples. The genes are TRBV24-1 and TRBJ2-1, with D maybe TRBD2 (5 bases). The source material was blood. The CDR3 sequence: CATSVPGYNEQFF. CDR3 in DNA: TGTGCCACCAGTGTGCCGGGATACAATGAGCAGTTCTTC.